What follows are 8 T cell receptor beta chains derived from one specimen sequenced in a study of blood T cell repertoires in COVID-19. The method was immunoSEQ multiplex PCR; TCRdb's version includes in-frame clones alone and lacks a portion of them. This sample has 250,000 to 400,000 clones, with 85% found just once. What was sequenced was PBMCs or T cells enriched from blood (not recorded which). Receptor source: a woman between 25 and 40 years old who had been exposed to COVID-19.

In the case of this clone: Germline and junction disagree at one end, which may indicate a read error. The chain uses TRBV5-4 and TRBJ2-2; tentative D call: TRBD2 (7 bases). This CDR3 region has 15 residues. Germline V gives CDR1 SGHNT, CDR2 YYREEE (reference sequence). As DNA, the CDR3 is TGTGCCAGCAGTTTGGGGGGGCGTTTCCCCGGGGAGCTGTTTTTT. This translates into CASSLGGRFPGELFF.

This chain links TRBV18 with TRBJ2-7; D is ambiguous. The CDR3 consists of 13 residues. Between the trimmed V and J ends, which lost 3 bases and 5 bases, there was a span of 11 bases. CDR1 is KGHSH, CDR2 LQKENI, per germline. The CDR3 DNA follows: TGTGCCAGCTCACCCCCCGTGTTAGACGAGCAGTACTTC. It codes for CASSPPVLDEQYF.

This chain joins TRBV24-1 and TRBJ2-7; TRBD1 aligns across 9 bases. This CDR3 region has 15 residues. In germline, CDR1 is KGHDR, CDR2 SFDVKD. V gave up 2 bases and J gave up 1 base; unmatched junction bases: 2. CDR3 in amino acids: CATSDSGTGSYEQYF. The CDR3 DNA sequence: TGTGCCACCAGTGATTCCGGGACAGGGTCCTACGAGCAGTACTTC.

This clone was recorded once. V and J are TRBV7-6 and TRBJ2-3; perhaps TRBD2 as D (6 bases). CDR1 is SGHVS, CDR2 FNYEAQ, per germline. The V and J ends lost 2 bases and 3 bases respectively, with 21 bases between them. The CDR3 spans 18 residues. The DNA of the CDR3 is TGTGCCAGCAGCTTACGCCCCGACACTAGCCCAATGACAGATACGCAGTATTTT. As protein: CASSLRPDTSPMTDTQYF.

The rearrangement joins TRBV14 to TRBJ1-1; 8 nucleotides agree with TRBD1. CDR3 length equals 18 residues. V lost 3 bases and J lost 6; bases outside the gene matches: 18. Germline V gene lookup returns CDR1 SGHDN and CDR2 FVKESK. CDR3 in DNA: TGTGCCAGCAGCCACCGATTACAGGGGGAACTAAGAGTATCTGAAGCTTTCTTT. This translates into CASSHRLQGELRVSEAFF.

This chain links TRBV10-3 with TRBJ1-2, with TRBD1 as a possible D gene (5 bases). In germline, CDR1 is ENHRY, CDR2 SYGVKD. The CDR3 is 11 amino acids. Trimming left V 6 bases short and J 8 bases short, with 10 bases between. The DNA for the CDR3 is TGTGCCATCAGACAGGATAAGGGCTACACCTTC. Translation: CAIRQDKGYTF.

The chain employs TRBV29-1 and TRBJ1-1; D not certain. Germline values: CDR1 SQVTM, CDR2 ANQGSEA. Trimming pared 4 bases from V and 0 bases from J, leaving 9 bases between. The CDR3 has 13 residues. The CDR3 DNA sequence: TGCAGCGTTGCAGGACTGATGAACACTGAAGCTTTCTTT. Translating gives CSVAGLMNTEAFF.

This chain joins TRBV19 and TRBJ1-1; maybe TRBD1 (5 bases). CDR3 length: 13 residues. CDR1 and CDR2 from the germline V gene are LNHDA and SQIVND (reference sequence). Trimming took off 6 bases at V and 4 bases at J, with 12 bases between the two ends. CDR3 bases: TGTGCCAGTAGCCTCTCGACAGTCACTGAAGCTTTCTTT. It codes for CASSLSTVTEAFF. The entire variable domain, with the rest obtained from reference TRBV19 and TRBJ1-1, is as follows: DGGITQSPKYLFRKEGQNVTLSCEQNLNHDAMYWYRQDPGQGLRLIYYSQIVNDFQKGDIAEGYSVSREKKESFPLTVTSAQKNPTAFYLCASSLSTVTEAFFGQGTRLTVV.